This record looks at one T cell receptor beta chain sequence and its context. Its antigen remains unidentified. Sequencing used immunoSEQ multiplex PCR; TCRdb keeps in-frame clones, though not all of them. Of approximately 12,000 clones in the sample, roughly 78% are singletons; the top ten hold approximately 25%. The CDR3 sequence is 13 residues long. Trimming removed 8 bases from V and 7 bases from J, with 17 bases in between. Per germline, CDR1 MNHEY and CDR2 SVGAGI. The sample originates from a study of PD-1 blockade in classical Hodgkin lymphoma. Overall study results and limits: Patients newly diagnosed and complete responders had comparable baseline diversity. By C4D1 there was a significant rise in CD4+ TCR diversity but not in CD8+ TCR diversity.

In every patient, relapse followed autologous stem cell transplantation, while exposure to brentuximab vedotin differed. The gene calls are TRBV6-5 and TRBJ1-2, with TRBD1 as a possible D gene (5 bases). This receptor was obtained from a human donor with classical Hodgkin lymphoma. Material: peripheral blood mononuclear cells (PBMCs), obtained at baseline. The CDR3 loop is CASSPGGLGGYTF. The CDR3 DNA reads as TGTGCCAGCTCCCCCGGGGGTCTGGGTGGCTACACCTTC.